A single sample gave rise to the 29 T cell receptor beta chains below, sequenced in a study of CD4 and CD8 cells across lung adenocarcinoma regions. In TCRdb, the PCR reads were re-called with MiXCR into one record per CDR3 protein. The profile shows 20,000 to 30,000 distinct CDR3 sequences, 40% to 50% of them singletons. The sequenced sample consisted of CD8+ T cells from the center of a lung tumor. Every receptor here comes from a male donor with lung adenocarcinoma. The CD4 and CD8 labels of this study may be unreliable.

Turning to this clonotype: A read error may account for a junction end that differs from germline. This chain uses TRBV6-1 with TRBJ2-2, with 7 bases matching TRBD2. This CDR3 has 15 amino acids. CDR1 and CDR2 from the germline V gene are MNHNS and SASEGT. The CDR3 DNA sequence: TGTGCCAGCAGTGGTGCGGGAGCGTGCACCGGGGCGCTGTTTTTT. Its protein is CASSGAGACTGALFF.

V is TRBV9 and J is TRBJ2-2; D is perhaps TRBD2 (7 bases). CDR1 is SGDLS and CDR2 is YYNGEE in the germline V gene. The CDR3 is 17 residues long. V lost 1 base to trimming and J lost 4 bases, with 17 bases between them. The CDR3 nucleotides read TGTGCCAGCAGCGTATCCCCTCCAAGGGGGGGCACCGGGGAGCTGTTTTTT. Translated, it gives CASSVSPPRGGTGELFF.

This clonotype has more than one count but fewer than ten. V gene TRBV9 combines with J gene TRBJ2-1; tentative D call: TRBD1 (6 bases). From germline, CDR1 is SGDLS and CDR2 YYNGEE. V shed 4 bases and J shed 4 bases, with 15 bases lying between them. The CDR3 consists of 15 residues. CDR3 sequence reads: CASSPGQGRYNEQFF. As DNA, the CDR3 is TGTGCCAGCAGCCCAGGGCAGGGGCGTTACAATGAGCAGTTCTTC.

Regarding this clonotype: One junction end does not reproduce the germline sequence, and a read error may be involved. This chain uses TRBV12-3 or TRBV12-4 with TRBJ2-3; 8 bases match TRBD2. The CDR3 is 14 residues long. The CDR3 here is CAGVPGGGPETQYF. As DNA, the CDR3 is TGTGCGGGGGTCCCGGGGGGGGGCCCAGAGACCCAGTATTTC.

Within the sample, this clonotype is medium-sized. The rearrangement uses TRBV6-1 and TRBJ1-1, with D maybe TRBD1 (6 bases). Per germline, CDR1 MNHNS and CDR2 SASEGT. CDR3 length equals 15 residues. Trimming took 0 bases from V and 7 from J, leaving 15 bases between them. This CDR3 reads CASSEAGGGRDEAFF. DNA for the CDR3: TGTGCCAGCAGTGAAGCTGGCGGGGGGCGTGATGAAGCTTTCTTT.

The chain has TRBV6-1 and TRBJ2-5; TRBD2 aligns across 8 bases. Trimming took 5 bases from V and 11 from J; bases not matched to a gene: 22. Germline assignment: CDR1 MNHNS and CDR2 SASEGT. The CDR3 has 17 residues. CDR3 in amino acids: CASSKGPGGGDTDTQYF. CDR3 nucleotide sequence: TGTGCCAGCAGTAAGGGCCCGGGAGGGGGAGACACAGATACGCAGTACTTC.

The CDR3 DNA reads as TGTGCCAGCAGCACAGGGGGTCGGCTCACCGGGGAGCTGTTTTTT. Protein: CASSTGGRLTGELFF. The chain uses TRBV14 and TRBJ2-2, with 8 bases matching TRBD1. Losses at the gene ends were 5 bases for V and 4 bases for J; bases not matched to a gene: 6. The germline gives CDR1 SGHDN, CDR2 FVKESK. The CDR3 length is 15 residues.

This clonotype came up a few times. This CDR3 is CAIRGDVGETQYF. CDR3 nucleotides: TGTGCCATCAGGGGGGACGTCGGAGAGACCCAGTACTTC. The chain uses TRBV10-3 and TRBJ2-1; D is tentatively TRBD1 or TRBD2 (5 bases each). Near its end, the DNA agrees better with TRBJ2-5, so the J call may be wrong. Germline V CDR1 and CDR2: ENHRY, SYGVKD. CDR3 size: 13 residues.

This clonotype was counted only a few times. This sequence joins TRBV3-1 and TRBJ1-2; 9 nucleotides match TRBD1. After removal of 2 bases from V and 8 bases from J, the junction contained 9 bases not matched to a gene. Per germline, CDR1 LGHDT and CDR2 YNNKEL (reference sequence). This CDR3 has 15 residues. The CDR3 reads CASSQSWDRVGGYTF. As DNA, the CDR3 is TGTGCCAGCAGCCAATCATGGGACAGGGTGGGCGGCTACACCTTC. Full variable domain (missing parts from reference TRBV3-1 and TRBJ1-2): DTAVSQTPKYLVTQMGNDKSIKCEQNLGHDTMYWYKQDSKKFLKIMFSYNNKELIINETVPNRFSPKSPDKAHLNLHINSLELGDSAVYFCASSQSWDRVGGYTFGSGTRLTVV.

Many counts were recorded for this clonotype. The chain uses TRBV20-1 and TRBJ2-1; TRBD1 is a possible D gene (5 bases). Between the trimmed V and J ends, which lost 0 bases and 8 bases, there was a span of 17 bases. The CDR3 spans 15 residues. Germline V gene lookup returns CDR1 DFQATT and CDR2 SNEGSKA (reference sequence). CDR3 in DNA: TGCAGTGCTAGAGATTGGGGCCAACCAATGGATGAGCAGTTCTTC. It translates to CSARDWGQPMDEQFF.

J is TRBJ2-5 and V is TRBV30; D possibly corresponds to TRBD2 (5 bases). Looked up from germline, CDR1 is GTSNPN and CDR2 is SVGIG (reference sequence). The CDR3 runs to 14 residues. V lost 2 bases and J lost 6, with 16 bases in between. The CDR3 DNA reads TGTGCCTGGAGTAGTTTCCAGGTAGCGAAGACCCAGTACTTC. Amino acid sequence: CAWSSFQVAKTQYF.

The CDR3 reads CASSLGAGRTGSVQDTQYF. CDR3 bases: TGTGCCAGCAGCTTAGGTGCGGGGCGCACGGGGTCTGTCCAAGATACGCAGTATTTT. J is TRBJ2-3 and V is TRBV11-2, with D possibly matching TRBD2 (6 bases). Germline V gene lookup returns CDR1 SGHAT and CDR2 FQNNGV. With 1 base removed from V and 5 bases from J, the gap between germline ends came to 25 bases. The CDR3 sequence is 19 residues long.

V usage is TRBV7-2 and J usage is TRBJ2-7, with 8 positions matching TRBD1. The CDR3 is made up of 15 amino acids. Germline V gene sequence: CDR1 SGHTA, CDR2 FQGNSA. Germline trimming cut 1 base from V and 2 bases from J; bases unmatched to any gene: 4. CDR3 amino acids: CASSLVGQGPYEQYF. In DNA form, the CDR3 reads TGTGCCAGCAGCTTAGTCGGACAGGGCCCCTACGAGCAGTACTTC.

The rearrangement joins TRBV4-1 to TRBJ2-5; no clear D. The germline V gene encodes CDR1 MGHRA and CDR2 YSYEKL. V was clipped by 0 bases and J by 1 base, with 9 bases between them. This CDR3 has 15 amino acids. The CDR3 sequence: CASSQDSLPQETQYF. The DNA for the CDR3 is TGCGCCAGCAGCCAAGATTCTCTTCCCCAAGAGACCCAGTACTTC.

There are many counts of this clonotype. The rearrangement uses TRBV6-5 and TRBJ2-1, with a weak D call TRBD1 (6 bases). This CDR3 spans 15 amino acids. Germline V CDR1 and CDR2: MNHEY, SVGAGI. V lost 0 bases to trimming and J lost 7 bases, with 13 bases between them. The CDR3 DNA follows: TGTGCCAGCAGTTACTCCGGCAGGGGAAGGAATGAGCAGTTCTTC. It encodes CASSYSGRGRNEQFF.

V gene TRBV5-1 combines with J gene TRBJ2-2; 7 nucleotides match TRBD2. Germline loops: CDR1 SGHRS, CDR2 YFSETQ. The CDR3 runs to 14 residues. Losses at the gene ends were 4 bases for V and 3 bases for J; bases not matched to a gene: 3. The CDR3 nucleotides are TGCGCCAGCAGCGGCCTAGCGGACACCGGGGAGCTGTTTTTT. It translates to CASSGLADTGELFF.

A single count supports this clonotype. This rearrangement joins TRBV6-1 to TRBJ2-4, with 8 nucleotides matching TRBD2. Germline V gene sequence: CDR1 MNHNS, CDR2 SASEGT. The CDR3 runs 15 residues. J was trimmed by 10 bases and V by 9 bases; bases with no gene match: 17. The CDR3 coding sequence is TGTGCCAGGGGCCGGGGGGGGAGTGTTCTAGAGATTCAGTACTTC. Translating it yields CARGRGGSVLEIQYF.

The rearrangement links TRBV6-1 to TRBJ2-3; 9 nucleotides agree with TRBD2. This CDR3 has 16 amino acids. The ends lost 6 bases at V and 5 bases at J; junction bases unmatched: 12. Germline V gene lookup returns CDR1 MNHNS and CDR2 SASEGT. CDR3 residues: CASSDEAGGHKDTQYF. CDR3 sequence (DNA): TGTGCCAGCAGCGATGAAGCGGGAGGACACAAAGATACGCAGTATTTT.

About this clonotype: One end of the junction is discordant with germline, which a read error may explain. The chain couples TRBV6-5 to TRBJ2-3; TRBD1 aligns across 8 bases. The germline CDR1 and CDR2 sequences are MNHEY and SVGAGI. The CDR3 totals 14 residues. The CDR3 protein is CASRCSGGTNTQYF. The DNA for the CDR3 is TGTGCCAGCAGGTGCTCAGGGGGCACAAATACGCAGTATTTT.

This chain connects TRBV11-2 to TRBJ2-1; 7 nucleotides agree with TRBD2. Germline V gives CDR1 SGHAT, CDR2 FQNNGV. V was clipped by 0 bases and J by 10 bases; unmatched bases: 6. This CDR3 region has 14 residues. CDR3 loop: CASSLEAGVKEQFF. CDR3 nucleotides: TGTGCCAGCAGCTTAGAGGCGGGAGTAAAAGAGCAGTTCTTC.

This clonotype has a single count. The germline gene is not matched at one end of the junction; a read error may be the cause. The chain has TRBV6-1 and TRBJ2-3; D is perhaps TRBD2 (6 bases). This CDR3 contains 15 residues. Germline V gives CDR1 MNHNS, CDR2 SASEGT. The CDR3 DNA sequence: TGTGCCAGCAGCCAGGAGCTGGGAGGCACAGATACTCAGTATTTT. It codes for CASSQELGGTDTQYF.

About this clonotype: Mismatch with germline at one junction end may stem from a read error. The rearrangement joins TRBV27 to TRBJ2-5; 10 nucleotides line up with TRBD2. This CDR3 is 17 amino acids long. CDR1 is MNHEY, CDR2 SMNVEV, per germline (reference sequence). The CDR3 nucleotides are TGTGCCAGCAGGGAGGGTAGCGGGGGGCGTGGCAAAGAGACGCAGTATTTC. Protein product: CASREGSGGRGKETQYF.

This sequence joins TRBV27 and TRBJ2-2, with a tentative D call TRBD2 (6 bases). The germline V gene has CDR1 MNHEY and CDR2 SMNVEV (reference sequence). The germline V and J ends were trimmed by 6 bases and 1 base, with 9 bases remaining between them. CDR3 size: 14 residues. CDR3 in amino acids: CASRPGLNTGELFF. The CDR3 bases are TGTGCCAGCAGACCGGGACTGAACACCGGGGAGCTGTTTTTT.

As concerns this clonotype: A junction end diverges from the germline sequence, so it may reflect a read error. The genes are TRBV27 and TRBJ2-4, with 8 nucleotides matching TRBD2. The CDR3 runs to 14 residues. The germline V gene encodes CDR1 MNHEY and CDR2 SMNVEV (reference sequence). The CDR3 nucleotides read TGTGGCAGCGCGGGAGCGGGAGCCAAAGATATGCAGTATTTC. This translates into CGSAGAGAKDMQYF.

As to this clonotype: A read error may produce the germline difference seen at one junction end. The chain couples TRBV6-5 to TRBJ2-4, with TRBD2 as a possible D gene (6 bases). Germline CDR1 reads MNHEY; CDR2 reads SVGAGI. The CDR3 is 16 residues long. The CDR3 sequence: CASSYTRLGGKNIQYF. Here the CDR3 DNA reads TGTGCCAGCAGTTACACGCGGCTGGGAGGCAAAAATATTCAGTACTTC.

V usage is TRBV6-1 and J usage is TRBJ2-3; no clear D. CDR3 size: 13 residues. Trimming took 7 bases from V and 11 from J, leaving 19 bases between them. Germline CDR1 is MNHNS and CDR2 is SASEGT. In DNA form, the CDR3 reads TGTGCCAGCAATGCTGTTGGGAACGATGAGCAGTATTTT. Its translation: CASNAVGNDEQYF.

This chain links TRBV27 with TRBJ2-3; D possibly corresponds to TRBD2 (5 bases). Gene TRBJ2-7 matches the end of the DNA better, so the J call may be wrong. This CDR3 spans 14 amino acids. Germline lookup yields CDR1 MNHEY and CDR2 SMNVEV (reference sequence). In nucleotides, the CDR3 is TGTGCGGGCAGCGGATGCAGTGACGAACAGACGCAGTACTTC. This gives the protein CAGSGCSDEQTQYF.

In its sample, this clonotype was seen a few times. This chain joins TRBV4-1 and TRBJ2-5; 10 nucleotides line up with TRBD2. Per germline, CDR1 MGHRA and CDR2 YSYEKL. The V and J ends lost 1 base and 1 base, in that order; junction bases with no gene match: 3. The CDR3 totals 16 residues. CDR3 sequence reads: CASSQGASGSQETQYF. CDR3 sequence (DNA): TGCGCCAGCAGCCAAGGTGCTAGCGGGAGCCAAGAGACCCAGTACTTC.

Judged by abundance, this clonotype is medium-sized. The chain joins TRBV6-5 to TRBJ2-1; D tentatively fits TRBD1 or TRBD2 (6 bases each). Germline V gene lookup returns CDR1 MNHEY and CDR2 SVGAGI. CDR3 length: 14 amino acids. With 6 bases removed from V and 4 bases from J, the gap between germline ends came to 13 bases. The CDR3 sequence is CASSPGGGYNEQFF. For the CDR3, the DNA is TGTGCCAGCAGCCCCGGGGGCGGGTACAATGAGCAGTTCTTC.